This entry lists 30 T cell receptor beta chains sequenced from one sample in a study of blood T cells in healthy people across ages. Then a second PCR, running roughly 6 to 11 cycles, was carried out with a sample-barcoded 5' primer and a J-beta primer mix. TCRdb re-called the 5' RACE reads with MiXCR, one entry per CDR3 protein. This table holds 1.5 million to 2 million distinct CDR3 sequences, approximately 28% found once. The sequenced material came from blood. Every receptor here comes from a young woman in good health.

This chain connects TRBV7-9 to TRBJ1-2; 8 bases match TRBD1. Germline V gene lookup returns CDR1 SEHNR and CDR2 FQNEAQ (reference sequence). The CDR3 spans 15 residues. V trimming: 4 bases; J trimming: 4 bases; junction bases outside the gene matches: 8. The CDR3 DNA reads TGTGCCAGCAGCTCCCGGGACAGGAGGATCTATGGCTACACCTTC. Its translation: CASSSRDRRIYGYTF.

V and J are TRBV20-1 and TRBJ2-7; the D is unclear. Germline V gene lookup returns CDR1 DFQATT and CDR2 SNEGSKA (reference sequence). The CDR3 totals 14 residues. Trimming removed 4 bases from V and 2 bases from J, with 15 bases in between. In DNA, the CDR3 is TGCAGTGCTAAGACTGAACCGGGCGCCTACGAGCAGTACTTC. It specifies CSAKTEPGAYEQYF.

The rearrangement uses TRBV2 and TRBJ1-2, with a weak D call TRBD1 (6 bases). Trimming pared 8 bases from V and 8 bases from J, leaving 15 bases between. The CDR3 loop spans 12 amino acids. Germline V gene lookup returns CDR1 SNHLY and CDR2 FYNNEI. The CDR3 DNA is TGTGCCAGCCGAGACAGGTTCCGCGGCTACACCTTC. This codes for CASRDRFRGYTF.

This clonotype was observed at least ten times. One end of the junction does not line up with germline, which may come from a read error. The chain carries TRBV11-2 and TRBJ2-7, with 9 bases lining up with TRBD2. Germline CDR1 and CDR2: SGHAT and FQNNGV. The CDR3 is 18 residues long. For the CDR3, the DNA is TGTTCCAGCAGCTTAGCCCAGGCGCTAGCGGGATTTGGCTACGAGCAGTACTTC. It is translated as CSSSLAQALAGFGYEQYF.

In this sample, this clonotype turned up a few times. The rearrangement joins TRBV5-1 to TRBJ2-3; TRBD1 matches 8 bases. The V and J ends lost 0 bases and 1 base, in that order; junction bases with no gene match: 4. Germline lookup yields CDR1 SGHRS and CDR2 YFSETQ. The CDR3 covers 16 residues. The CDR3 coding sequence is TGCGCCAGCAGCTTGGCGACAGGGGCCCGCACAGATACGCAGTATTTT. This codes for CASSLATGARTDTQYF.

This rearrangement joins TRBV7-9 to TRBJ2-1; the D gene is possibly TRBD1 (7 bases). Germline loops: CDR1 SEHNR, CDR2 FQNEAQ (reference sequence). V dropped 5 bases and J dropped 2 bases, with 19 bases sitting between them. The CDR3 sequence is 17 residues long. CDR3 loop: CASSPRSGGQTYNEQFF. In DNA, the CDR3 is TGTGCCAGCAGCCCAAGATCAGGGGGGCAAACCTACAATGAGCAGTTCTTC.

This clonotype showed up many times. The chain combines TRBV20-1 with TRBJ2-5; 8 bases map to TRBD2. In germline, CDR1 is DFQATT, CDR2 SNEGSKA (reference sequence). Trimming cost V 0 bases and J 4 bases; bases outside gene matches: 7. CDR3 size: 15 residues. The CDR3 reads CSARDLRLAGETQYF. The CDR3 DNA follows: TGCAGTGCTAGAGATTTAAGGCTAGCGGGAGAGACCCAGTACTTC.

This clonotype was detected a few times. The chain uses TRBV6-1 and TRBJ1-2; D perhaps matches TRBD1 (5 bases). This CDR3 is 14 amino acids long. Germline CDR1 is MNHNS and CDR2 is SASEGT. The ends were cut back, 1 base at V and 4 bases at J, with 10 bases in the middle. Here the CDR3 DNA reads TGTGCCAGCAGTGAAGGGGACGTCTTCTATGGCTACACCTTC. Translating gives CASSEGDVFYGYTF.

Of note for this clonotype: This could be a read error, since a much larger clone is one nucleotide away. The chain has TRBV5-1 and TRBJ1-6; a weak D match, TRBD1 (5 bases). CDR1 is SGHRS, CDR2 YFSETQ, per germline. The CDR3 length is 17 residues. The CDR3 reads CASSLVVTGTTNSPLYF. The CDR3 DNA sequence: TGCGCCAGCAGCTTGGTGGTAACCGGGACGACTAATTCACCCCTCTACTTT. Variable domain in full (rest from reference TRBV5-1 and TRBJ1-6): KAGVTQTPRYLIKTRGQQVTLSCSPISGHRSVSWYQQTPGQGLQFLFEYFSETQRNKGNFPGRFSGRQFSNSRSEMNVSTLELGDSALYLCASSLVVTGTTNSPLYFGNGTRLTVT.

The J gene is TRBJ2-1, the V gene TRBV20-1; 11 bases are a match to TRBD2. V gave up 5 bases and J gave up 9 bases; unmatched junction bases: 9. This CDR3 region has 14 residues. CDR1 and CDR2 from the germline V gene are DFQATT and SNEGSKA (reference sequence). The DNA of the CDR3 is TGCAGTGCTTCGACTAGCGGGATTGGGGGTGAGCAGTTCTTC. Translation gives CSASTSGIGGEQFF.

This clonotype was counted a few times. V and J are TRBV9 and TRBJ2-7, with D uncertain. V was trimmed by 4 bases and J by 2 bases, leaving 16 bases between them. Looked up from germline, CDR1 is SGDLS and CDR2 is YYNGEE. The CDR3 is 15 amino acids. The CDR3 loop reads CASSPLDYSTYEQYF. In nucleotides, the CDR3 is TGTGCCAGCAGCCCTCTGGATTACAGCACCTACGAGCAGTACTTC.

The V call is TRBV12-3 or TRBV12-4, the J call TRBJ2-7, with 8 nucleotides matching TRBD2. The CDR3 sequence is 13 residues long. V gave up 7 bases and J gave up 2 bases; unmatched junction bases: 4. This chain's CDR3 is CASKGGGTYEQYF. CDR3 coding DNA: TGTGCCAGCAAGGGCGGGGGGACCTACGAGCAGTACTTC.

This clonotype has only a few counts. This may be a read error, as it is one base from a much larger clone. The chain carries TRBV6-5 and TRBJ2-3; D is ambiguous. The CDR3 is 11 amino acids. Germline V gene data show CDR1 as MNHEY and CDR2 as SVGAGI. Trimming removed 6 bases from V and 4 bases from J, with 5 bases in between. In nucleotides, the CDR3 is TGTGCCAGCAGACAAGCAGATACGCAGTATTTT. This encodes CASRQADTQYF.

There are a few counts of this clonotype. The chain recombines TRBV15 with TRBJ1-1; D ambiguous. Trimming removed 7 bases from V and 1 base from J, with 10 bases in between. This CDR3 has 13 amino acids. The V gene's germline CDR1 is LNHNV and CDR2 YYDKDF (reference sequence). CDR3 residues: CATKLTENTEAFF. Written as DNA, the CDR3 is TGTGCCACCAAGTTAACAGAGAACACTGAAGCTTTCTTT. Full variable domain (outside the CDR3, taken from reference TRBV15 and TRBJ1-1): DAMVIQNPRYQVTQFGKPVTLSCSQTLNHNVMYWYQQKSSQAPKLLFHYYDKDFNNEADTPDNFQSRRPNTSFCFLDIRSPGLGDTAMYLCATKLTENTEAFFGQGTRLTVV.

The rearrangement uses TRBV20-1 and TRBJ2-5; 7 bases line up with TRBD2. The CDR3 consists of 14 residues. Looked up from germline, CDR1 is DFQATT and CDR2 is SNEGSKA (reference sequence). V lost 2 bases and J lost 11; bases outside the gene matches: 14. CDR3 DNA sequence: TGCAGTGCTAGAACTAGCGACGGTAGCAATGAGCAGTACTTC. Translated, it gives CSARTSDGSNEQYF.

This clonotype was seen a handful of times. This chain joins TRBV10-3 and TRBJ2-7, with D uncertain. The ends were cut back, 8 bases at V and 3 bases at J, with 11 bases in the middle. Germline V gives CDR1 ENHRY, CDR2 SYGVKD. The CDR3 has 12 amino acids. The CDR3 nucleotides read TGTGCCATCGGCGGCAGCTACTACGAGCAGTACTTC. Protein: CAIGGSYYEQYF.

In its sample, this clonotype was seen many times. The chain joins TRBV29-1 to TRBJ2-1, with TRBD2 matching 8 bases. Losses at the gene ends were 5 bases for V and 5 bases for J; bases not matched to a gene: 11. This CDR3 region has 15 residues. The germline V gene has CDR1 SQVTM and CDR2 ANQGSEA. The CDR3 reads CSVSWSGSGNNEQFF. CDR3 DNA sequence: TGCAGCGTTTCGTGGAGCGGGAGTGGGAACAATGAGCAGTTCTTC.

The chain has TRBV3-1 and TRBJ2-4, with D possibly being TRBD1 (6 bases). This CDR3 has 16 residues. Germline CDR1 is LGHDT and CDR2 is YNNKEL (reference sequence). Between the trimmed V and J ends, which lost 0 bases and 3 bases, there was a span of 12 bases. The CDR3 bases are TGTGCCAGCAGCCAAGACTGGAGAGGGGGCAAAAACATTCAGTACTTC. Residues: CASSQDWRGGKNIQYF.

This clonotype has just a few counts. This rearrangement joins TRBV30 to TRBJ1-5; tentative D call: TRBD1 (6 bases). The CDR3 has 13 residues. V gave up 1 base and J gave up 6 bases, with 10 bases separating them. Germline assignment: CDR1 GTSNPN and CDR2 SVGIG (reference sequence). CDR3 nucleotide sequence: TGTGCCTGGAGTGACAGGGTAGGTCAGCCCCAGCATTTT. Its translation is CAWSDRVGQPQHF.

The chain is built from TRBV29-1 and TRBJ2-7, with 9 positions matching TRBD2. Germline V gene lookup returns CDR1 SQVTM and CDR2 ANQGSEA. V was pared by 4 bases and J by 3 bases, with 7 bases of the junction left unmatched. CDR3 length: 14 residues. Here the CDR3 reads CSVGGGAGLYEQYF. The CDR3 coding sequence is TGCAGCGTTGGCGGGGGGGCCGGTCTCTACGAGCAGTACTTC.

The chain is built from TRBV5-1 and TRBJ2-7, with 10 nucleotides matching TRBD1. With 4 bases clipped from V and 7 bases from J, the junction kept 20 bases outside the gene matches. This CDR3 has 18 residues. Germline CDR1 is SGHRS and CDR2 is YFSETQ. In DNA, the CDR3 is TGCGCCAGCAGCACATCCGGGACAGGGGCCACTGGATACGGGGAGCAGTACTTC. It translates to CASSTSGTGATGYGEQYF.

This clonotype appeared many times. The chain has TRBV20-1 and TRBJ2-5, with D possibly called TRBD1 or TRBD2 (6 bases each). CDR1 and CDR2 (germline): DFQATT, SNEGSKA (reference sequence). CDR3 length equals 14 residues. Trimming cost V 5 bases and J 5 bases, with 18 bases left between them. The DNA of the CDR3 is TGCAGTGCTGTTATGGGGGGCGGGACGGAGACCCAGTACTTC. This codes for CSAVMGGGTETQYF.

This clonotype was counted between two and nine times. The rearrangement links TRBV29-1 to TRBJ2-1, with a weak D call TRBD2 (6 bases). This CDR3 spans 13 amino acids. CDR1 and CDR2 from the germline V gene are SQVTM and ANQGSEA. Trimming removed 3 bases at V and 5 bases at J, with 11 bases between. CDR3 DNA sequence: TGCAGCGTTGACGGGCTAGCGAACAATGAGCAGTTCTTC. Its translation is CSVDGLANNEQFF.

This chain joins TRBV27 and TRBJ1-2; perhaps TRBD1 as D (5 bases). The CDR3 runs to 15 residues. The ends were cut back, 0 bases at V and 3 bases at J, with 11 bases in the middle. Germline CDR1 reads MNHEY; CDR2 reads SMNVEV (reference sequence). The CDR3 loop reads CASSLSAGPYYGYTF. The CDR3 bases are TGTGCCAGCAGTTTATCCGCGGGACCCTACTATGGCTACACCTTC.

Worth noting for this clonotype: Germline and junction disagree at one end, which may indicate a read error. The gene calls are TRBV29-1 and TRBJ1-2, with no clear D. Germline CDR1 is SQVTM and CDR2 is ANQGSEA. The CDR3 consists of 13 residues. The DNA of the CDR3 is TGCAGCGCTGAAGGCGGTTCTCACTATGGCTACACCTTC. This translates into CSAEGGSHYGYTF. The whole variable domain, remainder taken from reference TRBV29-1 and TRBJ1-2, is SAVISQKPSRDICQRGTSLTIQCQVDSQVTMMFWYRQQPGQSLTLIATANQGSEATYESGFVIDKFPISRPNLTFSTLTVSNMSPEDSSIYLCSAEGGSHYGYTFGSGTRLTVV.

Ten or more counts support this clonotype. The genes are TRBV6-5 and TRBJ2-1, with D possibly matching TRBD1 (5 bases). Germline-derived CDR1 and CDR2 are MNHEY and SVGAGI. The CDR3 runs 13 residues. The germline V and J ends were trimmed by 6 bases and 6 bases, with 12 bases remaining between them. The CDR3 is CASSSGQSNEQFF. CDR3 in DNA: TGTGCCAGCAGCTCCGGACAATCCAATGAGCAGTTCTTC.

A few counts support this clonotype. The chain carries TRBV12-3 or TRBV12-4 and TRBJ2-3; no clear D gene. The CDR3 has 13 amino acids. V was clipped by 2 bases and J by 5 bases, with 8 bases between them. The CDR3 here is CASSLSQRDTQYF. The CDR3 coding sequence is TGTGCCAGCAGTTTATCGCAACGAGATACGCAGTATTTT.

V usage is TRBV20-1 and J usage is TRBJ2-1, with D possibly TRBD2 on 6 matching bases. The germline CDR1 and CDR2 sequences are DFQATT and SNEGSKA (reference sequence). The V end lost 6 bases, the J end lost 9 bases, and 15 bases lay between the germline ends. The CDR3 is made up of 12 amino acids. Written as DNA, the CDR3 is TGCAGTGCCGGAGGGTCCCGGGGTGAGCAGTTCTTC. Its protein product is CSAGGSRGEQFF.

The rearrangement links TRBV16 to TRBJ1-5; weak D call: TRBD1 (5 bases). Germline CDR1 and CDR2: KGHSY and FQNENV. V lost 4 bases and J 2 bases, leaving 12 bases between the germline ends. The CDR3 extends over 15 amino acids. This CDR3 reads CASSPQRGRNQPQHF. The CDR3, as DNA: TGTGCCAGCAGCCCCCAACGGGGCCGCAATCAGCCCCAGCATTTT.

The chain is built from TRBV12-3 or TRBV12-4 and TRBJ2-6; D is uncertain. The CDR3 runs 13 residues. Trimming took 10 bases from V and 2 from J, leaving 9 bases between them. The CDR3 region is CATNRPGANVLTF. The DNA for the CDR3 is TGTGCCACCAATCGTCCTGGGGCCAACGTCCTGACTTTC.